This TCR beta chain was observed in a study of blood T cells in healthy people across ages. Then a second PCR, running about 6 to 12 cycles, was carried out with a sample-barcoded 5' primer and a J-beta primer mix. With 12 random nucleotides, a template-switch adaptor tagged each individual cDNA molecule. MiXCR was run by TCRdb on the 5' RACE reads, yielding one entry per CDR3 protein. The profile shows 700,000 or so distinct CDR3 sequences, about 24% of them singletons. From germline, CDR1 is LGHDT and CDR2 YNNKEL (reference sequence). There are 17 residues in the CDR3. Trimming at V came to 0 bases and at J to 1 base, leaving 4 bases not matched to a gene. This clonotype has only a few counts.

The V call is TRBV3-1, the J call TRBJ2-3, with 10 bases fitting TRBD2. Sequenced input: blood. The receptor was derived from an older man in good health. CDR3 amino acids: CASSQELLAGGTDTQYF. In DNA form, the CDR3 reads TGTGCCAGCAGCCAAGAATTGCTAGCGGGGGGCACAGATACGCAGTATTTT.